These 5 T cell receptor beta chains originate from one sample sequenced in a study of cytomegalovirus exposure and HLA in healthy donors. The PCR used 60 Vbeta and 13 Jbeta primers. Method: immunoSEQ multiplex PCR; TCRdb's copy keeps in-frame clones and lacks some. The sample consists of about 110,000 clones, roughly 79% of them appearing once. The sample consisted of PBMCs. The receptors derive from a woman between 45 and 60 years old in good health and CMV-seropositive.

CDR3 region: CASSLTMNNEQFF. The CDR3 DNA follows: TGTGCCAGCAGTCTAACCATGAACAATGAGCAGTTCTTC. The chain employs TRBV21-1 and TRBJ2-1; the table calls TRBD2, which could not be checked here. TRBV21-1 constitutes a pseudogene. CDR3 size: 13 residues.

The chain recombines TRBV4-1 with TRBJ2-4; D is uncertain. Germline-derived CDR1 and CDR2 are MGHRA and YSYEKL. The CDR3 sequence is 13 residues long. The V end lost 0 bases, the J end lost 9 bases, and 9 bases lay between the germline ends. The CDR3 DNA follows: TGCGCCAGCAGCCAAGATCAACCGAGCATTCAGTACTTC. It translates to CASSQDQPSIQYF.

The chain couples TRBV19 to TRBJ2-1; 8 positions match TRBD1. CDR3 length equals 15 residues. The ends lost 3 bases at V and 6 bases at J; junction bases unmatched: 7. Germline CDR1 is LNHDA and CDR2 is SQIVND (reference sequence). Here the CDR3 DNA reads TGTGCCAGTAGTATTTGGCAGGGGGCGTCCAATGAGCAGTTCTTC. It encodes CASSIWQGASNEQFF.

Worth noting for this clone: At the DNA level, this CDR3 is encoded by other sequences in the same sample as well. The CDR3 protein is CASSPGTGGRNTEAFF. DNA for the CDR3: TGTGCCAGCTCACCGGGGACAGGGGGAAGGAACACTGAAGCTTTCTTT. V usage is TRBV18 and J usage is TRBJ1-1; 11 nucleotides match TRBD1. The germline V gene encodes CDR1 KGHSH and CDR2 LQKENI. The CDR3 has 16 amino acids. Germline trimming cut 3 bases from V and 1 base from J; bases unmatched to any gene: 4.

A few counts support this clone. The rearrangement links TRBV6-1 to TRBJ2-3; TRBD2 agrees at 9 bases. This CDR3 contains 15 residues. V shed 5 bases and J 0 bases; nucleotides not matched to a gene: 3. Germline CDR1 reads MNHNS; CDR2 reads SASEGT. The CDR3 here is CASSSGGHSTDTQYF. CDR3 nucleotide sequence: TGTGCCAGCAGTAGCGGGGGGCATAGCACAGATACGCAGTATTTT.